This T cell receptor beta chain was captured in a study of CD8+ T cells in alopecia areata. The CDR3 is 15 amino acids. CDR1 and CDR2 from the germline V gene are SEHNR and FQNEAQ (reference sequence). The V segment lost 1 base and the J segment 5 bases; nucleotides outside the gene matches: 4. Collection of lesional scalp punch biopsies and peripheral blood was performed in alopecia areata patients. Sorting separated CD4+ and CD8+ T cells out of PBMCs. Notes on this clone: Its target is not known.

RNA was isolated and reverse transcribed to cDNA, the sequencing template. Sequencing used immunoSEQ multiplex PCR; TCRdb keeps in-frame clones, though not all of them. The sample carries 65,000 to 95,000 clones, approximately 50% recorded once. Study-level results: Scalp samples also contribute reads from the resident alphabeta T cells found in normal skin.

Input material: NKG2D-high CD8+ T cells sorted from blood. The sequence came from a human donor with alopecia areata. The chain couples TRBV7-9 to TRBJ2-1, with TRBD2 matching over 8 bases. The CDR3 DNA is TGTGCCAGCAGCTTAGTTAGCGGGAAGAACAATGAGCAGTTCTTC. Translating gives CASSLVSGKNNEQFF.